This passage covers 14 T cell receptor beta chains from one sample sequenced in a study of T cell responses to AZD1222 COVID-19 vaccine. TCRdb's copy holds only in-frame clones and misses some; the assay was immunoSEQ multiplex PCR. The data show about 120,000 clones, with around 88% seen just once and about 10% held by the top ten. The specimen was peripheral blood, collected on day 0 of AZD1222 vaccination. The receptors were gathered from an adult in good health.

The J gene is TRBJ2-7, the V gene TRBV5-4, with D possibly matching TRBD1 (6 bases). Trimming pared 0 bases from V and 7 bases from J, leaving 17 bases between. Germline V lookup: CDR1 SGHNT, CDR2 YYREEE (reference sequence). CDR3 length: 15 residues. The DNA for the CDR3 is TGTGCCAGCAGCTTGGCGACAGGTATCCTACGAGAGCAGTACTTC. This encodes CASSLATGILREQYF.

The V gene is TRBV20-1, the J gene TRBJ1-3, with 7 bases that match TRBD1. With 3 bases clipped from V and 3 bases from J, the junction kept 8 bases outside the gene matches. Germline V gene sequence: CDR1 DFQATT, CDR2 SNEGSKA (reference sequence). The CDR3 loop spans 15 amino acids. CDR3 sequence (DNA): TGCAGTGCTAGTTTCAGGGGGATCGGTGGAAACACCATATATTTT. Protein: CSASFRGIGGNTIYF.

The genes are TRBV11-2 and TRBJ2-1; D is possibly TRBD1 (6 bases). Deletions cut 4 bases from V and 6 bases from J, with 10 bases between. Germline CDR1 SGHAT, CDR2 FQNNGV. This CDR3 comprises 13 residues. As DNA, the CDR3 is TGTGCCAGCAGCTACAGGGTTGTCAATGAGCAGTTCTTC. Its translation: CASSYRVVNEQFF.

V usage is TRBV28 and J usage is TRBJ2-7; TRBD1 matches at 8 bases. There are 17 residues in the CDR3. Germline CDR1 reads MDHEN; CDR2 reads SYDVKM. The junction had 21 bases not matched to a gene; V was cut back by 10 bases and J by 4 bases. The CDR3: CANPPGQAQQPPYEQYF. The CDR3 bases are TGTGCCAACCCCCCGGGACAGGCTCAACAACCTCCGTACGAGCAGTACTTC.

The CDR3 sequence is CASSFPDRGNQPQHF. The CDR3 DNA sequence: TGCGCCAGCAGCTTCCCGGACAGAGGCAATCAGCCCCAGCATTTT. The chain uses TRBV5-1 and TRBJ1-5; weak D call: TRBD1 (6 bases). The CDR3 sequence is 15 residues long. Germline V gene lookup returns CDR1 SGHRS and CDR2 YFSETQ. The V end was cut by 2 bases, the J end by 2 bases, with 11 bases between.

The gene calls are TRBV7-9 and TRBJ2-2; maybe TRBD1 (6 bases). The CDR3 is 17 residues long. V was pared by 1 base and J by 6 bases, with 18 bases between. Germline V gene lookup returns CDR1 SEHNR and CDR2 FQNEAQ (reference sequence). The CDR3 is CASSLGVDSRDAGELFF. Written as DNA, the CDR3 is TGTGCCAGCAGCTTAGGTGTGGACAGCCGCGACGCCGGGGAGCTGTTTTTT.

The V gene is TRBV3-1 (or the pseudogene TRBV3-2), the J gene TRBJ1-3; TRBD1 aligns across 10 bases. CDR3 length equals 21 residues. The J segment lost 0 bases and the V segment lost 2 bases, leaving 16 bases of the junction unmatched. Germline loops: CDR1 LGHDT, CDR2 YNNKEL (reference sequence). The CDR3 DNA follows: TGTGCCAGCAGCCAACGGAGCCGGGACAGGGGATTCTCACTCTCTGGAAACACCATATATTTT. Translation: CASSQRSRDRGFSLSGNTIYF.

The chain recombines TRBV19 with TRBJ2-3; 10 nucleotides line up with TRBD1. CDR3 size: 17 residues. V gave up 5 bases and J gave up 2 bases; unmatched junction bases: 10. Germline V gives CDR1 LNHDA, CDR2 SQIVND (reference sequence). The CDR3 loop reads CASSVSGTGVYTDTQYF. CDR3 nucleotides: TGTGCCAGTAGTGTCTCCGGGACAGGGGTTTACACAGATACGCAGTATTTT.

This chain uses TRBV5-1 with TRBJ1-1, with D possibly TRBD1 on 6 matching bases. V lost 0 bases, J lost 5 bases, and 14 bases lay in between. Germline V lookup: CDR1 SGHRS, CDR2 YFSETQ. This CDR3 region has 15 residues. The CDR3 nucleotides are TGCGCCAGCAGCTTGGGTGGGGGGCCCGCTACTGAAGCTTTCTTT. Protein: CASSLGGGPATEAFF.

CDR3 DNA: TGTGCCAGCAGCTTAAGAGCGGGAGGGAACAATGAGCAGTTCTTC. Its translation: CASSLRAGGNNEQFF. The chain carries TRBV7-2 and TRBJ2-1; 10 bases align to TRBD2. The CDR3 runs 15 residues. J lost 5 bases, V lost 2 bases, and 3 bases had no gene match. CDR1 SGHTA and CDR2 FQGNSA come from the germline V gene.

The J gene is TRBJ2-3, the V gene TRBV19, with D uncertain. This CDR3 contains 13 residues. Trimming pared 5 bases from V and 1 base from J, leaving 7 bases between. From germline, CDR1 is LNHDA and CDR2 SQIVND (reference sequence). CDR3 sequence (DNA): TGTGCCAGTAGTGTACTCCGCACAGATACGCAGTATTTT. Translating it yields CASSVLRTDTQYF.

The chain couples TRBV19 to TRBJ1-2; 12 nucleotides align to TRBD1. Germline V CDR1 and CDR2: LNHDA, SQIVND (reference sequence). The trim removed 5 bases at V and 4 bases at J, leaving 14 bases unmatched. The CDR3 contains 18 residues. CDR3 sequence (DNA): TGTGCCAGTAGTCACGGACCGGGACAGGGGGCCCCGACCTATGGCTACACCTTC. Translation gives CASSHGPGQGAPTYGYTF.

This clone was observed once. The chain is built from TRBV5-6 and TRBJ1-4; 8 bases fit TRBD1. V shed 3 bases, J shed 3 bases, and the junction held 7 bases outside the gene matches. The CDR3 is 16 residues long. Germline loops: CDR1 SGHDT, CDR2 YYEEEE. CDR3 bases: TGTGCCAGCAGCTGGACAGGGAGAGTGGCTAATGAAAAACTGTTTTTT. Protein: CASSWTGRVANEKLFF. Variable domain in full (rest from reference TRBV5-6 and TRBJ1-4): DAGVTQSPTHLIKTRGQQVTLRCSPKSGHDTVSWYQQALGQGPQFIFQYYEEEERQRGNFPDRFSGHQFPNYSSELNVNALLLGDSALYLCASSWTGRVANEKLFFGSGTQLSVL.

The rearrangement links TRBV5-1 to TRBJ1-5, with D possibly TRBD1 on 6 matching bases. The CDR3 spans 16 residues. V was shortened by 0 bases and J by 2 bases, with 12 bases between the two germline ends. In germline, CDR1 is SGHRS, CDR2 YFSETQ. DNA for the CDR3: TGCGCCAGCAGCTTGGACGGGGGCTTGGGCAATCAGCCCCAGCATTTT. It specifies CASSLDGGLGNQPQHF.